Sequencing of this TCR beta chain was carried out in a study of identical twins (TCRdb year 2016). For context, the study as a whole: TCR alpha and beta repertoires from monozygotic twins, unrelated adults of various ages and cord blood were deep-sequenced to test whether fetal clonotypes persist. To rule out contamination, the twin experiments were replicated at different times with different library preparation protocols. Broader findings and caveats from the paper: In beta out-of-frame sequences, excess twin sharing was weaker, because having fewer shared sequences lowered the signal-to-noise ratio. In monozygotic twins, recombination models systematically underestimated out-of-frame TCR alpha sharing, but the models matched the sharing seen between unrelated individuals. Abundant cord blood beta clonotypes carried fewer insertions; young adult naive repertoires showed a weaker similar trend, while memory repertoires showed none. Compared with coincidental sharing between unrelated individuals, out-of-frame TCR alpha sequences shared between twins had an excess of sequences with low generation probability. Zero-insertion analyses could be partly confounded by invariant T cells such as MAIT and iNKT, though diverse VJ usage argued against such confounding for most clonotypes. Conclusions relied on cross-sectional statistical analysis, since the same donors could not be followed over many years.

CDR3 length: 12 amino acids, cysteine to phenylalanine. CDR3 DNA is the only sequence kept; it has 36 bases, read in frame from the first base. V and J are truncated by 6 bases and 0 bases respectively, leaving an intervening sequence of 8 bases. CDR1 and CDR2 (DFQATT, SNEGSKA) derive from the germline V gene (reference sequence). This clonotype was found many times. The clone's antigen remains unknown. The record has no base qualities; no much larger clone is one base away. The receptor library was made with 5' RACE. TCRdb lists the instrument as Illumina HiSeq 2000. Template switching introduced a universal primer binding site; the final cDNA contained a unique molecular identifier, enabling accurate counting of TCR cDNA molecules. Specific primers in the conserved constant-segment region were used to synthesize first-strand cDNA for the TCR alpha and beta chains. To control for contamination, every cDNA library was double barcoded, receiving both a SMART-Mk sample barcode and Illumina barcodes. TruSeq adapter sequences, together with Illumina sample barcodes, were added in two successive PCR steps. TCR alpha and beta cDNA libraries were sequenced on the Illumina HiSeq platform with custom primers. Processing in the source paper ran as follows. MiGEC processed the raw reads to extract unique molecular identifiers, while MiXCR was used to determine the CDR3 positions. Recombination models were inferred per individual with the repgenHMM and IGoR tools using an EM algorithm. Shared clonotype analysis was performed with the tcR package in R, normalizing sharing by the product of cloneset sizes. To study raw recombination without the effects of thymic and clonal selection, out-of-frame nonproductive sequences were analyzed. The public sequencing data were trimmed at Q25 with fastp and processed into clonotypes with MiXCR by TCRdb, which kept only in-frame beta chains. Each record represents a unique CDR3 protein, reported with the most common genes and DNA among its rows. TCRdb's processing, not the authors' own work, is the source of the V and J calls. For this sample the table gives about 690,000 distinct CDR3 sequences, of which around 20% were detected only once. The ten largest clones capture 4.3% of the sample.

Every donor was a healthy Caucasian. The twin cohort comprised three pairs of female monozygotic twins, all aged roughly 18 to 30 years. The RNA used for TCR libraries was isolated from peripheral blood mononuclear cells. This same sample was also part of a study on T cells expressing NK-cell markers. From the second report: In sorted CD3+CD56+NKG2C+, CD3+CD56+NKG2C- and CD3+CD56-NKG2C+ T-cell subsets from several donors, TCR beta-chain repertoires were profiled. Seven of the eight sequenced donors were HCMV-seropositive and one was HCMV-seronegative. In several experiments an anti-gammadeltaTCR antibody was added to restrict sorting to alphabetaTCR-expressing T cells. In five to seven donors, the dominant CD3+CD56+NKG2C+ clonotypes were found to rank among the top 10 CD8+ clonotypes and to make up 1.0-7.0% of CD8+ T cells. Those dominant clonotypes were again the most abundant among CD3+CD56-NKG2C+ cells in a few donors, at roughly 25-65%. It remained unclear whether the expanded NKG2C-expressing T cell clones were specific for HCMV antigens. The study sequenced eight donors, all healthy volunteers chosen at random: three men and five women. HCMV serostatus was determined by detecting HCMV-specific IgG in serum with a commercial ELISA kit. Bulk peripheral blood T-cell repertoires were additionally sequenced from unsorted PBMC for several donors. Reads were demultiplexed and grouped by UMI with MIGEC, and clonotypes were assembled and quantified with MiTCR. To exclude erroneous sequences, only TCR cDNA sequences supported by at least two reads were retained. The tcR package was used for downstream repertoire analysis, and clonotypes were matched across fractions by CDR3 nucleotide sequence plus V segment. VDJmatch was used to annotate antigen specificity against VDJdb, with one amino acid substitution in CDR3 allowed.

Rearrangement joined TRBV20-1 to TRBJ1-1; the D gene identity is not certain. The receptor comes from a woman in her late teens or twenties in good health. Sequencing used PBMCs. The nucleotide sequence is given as TGCAGTGCCCGGACGGTGAACACTGAAGCTTTCTTT. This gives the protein CSARTVNTEAFF.